In this sample, the clone carrying this T cell receptor beta chain turned up many times. What it binds is unknown. The sample is drawn from a study of identical twins. Trimming stripped 4 bases from V and 2 bases from J, with 8 bases between. CDR1 SGHRS and CDR2 YFSETQ come from the germline V gene. The CDR3 has 13 amino acids. Findings and limits, study-wide: Fewer insertions marked abundant cord blood beta clonotypes; young adult naive trended weakly, memory not at all. Where out-of-frame alpha sequences were twin-shared, they showed excess low generation probability.

A universal primer binding site was introduced by template switching. The final cDNA contained unique molecular identifiers. TCRdb re-called the 5' RACE reads through MiXCR, storing one row per CDR3 protein. Found here are a few hundred thousand distinct CDR3 sequences, around a tenth of them singletons; the top ten hold around 3%. This sample was shared with a second study, whose subject was yellow fever vaccine responses in identical twins.

This receptor was identified in a young woman in good health. The chain couples TRBV5-1 to TRBJ2-3; D not resolved. Source material: PBMCs. In nucleotides, the CDR3 is TGCGCCAGCAGCCCGCAACTCACAGATACGCAGTATTTT. This encodes CASSPQLTDTQYF.